This is a list of T cell receptor beta chains from one sample in a study of cytomegalovirus exposure and HLA in healthy donors. Assay: immunoSEQ multiplex PCR; the TCRdb copy retains only in-frame clones and omits some. The table includes about 76,000 clones, just under 80% detected once. The sample was PBMCs. All receptors derive from a male donor in good health and CMV-seropositive. CDR3s include the opening cysteine and the closing phenylalanine or tryptophan. The D gene is left open where the match is weak. The size field is filled for only some rows; it gives once, few, many or a size class.

clone size,V gene,CDR3 length,D gene,J gene,CDR3 DNA,CDR3 protein
-,TRBV18,18,TRBD2,TRBJ2-7,TGTGCCAGCTCACCCCTCCCGGGACTAGCGGCTAGCAGGTACGAGCAGTACTTC,CASSPLPGLAASRYEQYF
few,TRBV19,13,-,TRBJ1-3,TGTGGATCAAACACAGTCTCTGGAAACACCATATATTTT,CGSNTVSGNTIYF
few,TRBV15,15,TRBD2,TRBJ2-5,TGTGCCACCAGCAGAGATCGGGGAGGGTCCGAGACCCAGTACTTC,CATSRDRGGSETQYF
-,TRBV29-1,16,TRBD2,TRBJ2-5,TGCAGCGTTGCTGGACCACCTAGCGGGCCATGGGAGACCCAGTACTTC,CSVAGPPSGPWETQYF
-,TRBV7-2,16,TRBD1,TRBJ1-2,TGTGCCAGCAGCGGGGCTGGGACAGCAATCCGCGATGGCTACACCTTC,CASSGAGTAIRDGYTF
-,TRBV29-1,13,TRBD1,TRBJ2-2,TGCAGCGCCGGGACAGCTAACACCGGGGAGCTGTTTTTT,CSAGTANTGELFF
-,TRBV7-6,12,-,TRBJ1-1,TGTGCCAGGACGCTTCGGAGGCCTGAAGCTTTCTTT,CARTLRRPEAFF
-,TRBV15,15,TRBD1,TRBJ1-2,TGTGCCACCAGGGGTTACAGGGGGCAGGGCTATGGCTACACCTTC,CATRGYRGQGYGYTF
-,TRBV5-8,17,TRBD2,TRBJ2-3,TGTGCCAGCAGCTTTACTAAGGGAGGGTTCGGAACAGATACGCAGTATTTT,CASSFTKGGFGTDTQYF
-,TRBV5-4,16,TRBD1,TRBJ2-3,TGTGCCAGCAGCAACAAACTAGGGACAGACACAGATACGCAGTATTTT,CASSNKLGTDTDTQYF
few,TRBV4-2,14,-,TRBJ2-7,TGTGCCAGCAGCCAAGATTGGAGGGCGCGGGAGCAGTACTTC,CASSQDWRAREQYF
-,TRBV28,15,-,TRBJ2-5,TGTGCCAGCAGTTTCGGTATTAGGGGTAGCGAGACCCAGTACTTC,CASSFGIRGSETQYF
many,TRBV28,14,-,TRBJ2-7,TGTGCCAGCAGTTTCCTCGGTCAGGGCCCCGAGCAGTACTTC,CASSFLGQGPEQYF
-,TRBV18,13,-,TRBJ1-5,TGTGCCAGCTCAGAAAACCGGGATCAGCCCCAGCATTTT,CASSENRDQPQHF
-,TRBV11-3,15,TRBD2,TRBJ2-1,TGTGCCAGCAGCTTTGAGACTAGCGGTTACAATGAGCAGTTCTTC,CASSFETSGYNEQFF
-,TRBV11-2,16,TRBD2,TRBJ2-3,TGTGCCAGCAGCTCATACCTAGCGGGACAGACAGATACGCAGTATTTT,CASSSYLAGQTDTQYF
once,TRBV9,15,TRBD2,TRBJ2-7,TGTGCCAGCAGCGAGGGACTAGCGGGAGGGAACGAGCAGTACTTC,CASSEGLAGGNEQYF
-,TRBV7-6,15,TRBD2,TRBJ2-2,TGTGCCAGCACCAGGACTAGCGAGAACACCGGGGAGCTGTTTTTT,CASTRTSENTGELFF
-,TRBV28,15,-,TRBJ1-2,TGTGCCAGCAGTGGGGAACCAGGGTGGAGTAGGAGCTACACCTTC,CASSGEPGWSRSYTF
-,TRBV7-9,16,TRBD2,TRBJ2-7,TGTGCCAGCAGCTGGGGACTAGCGGGGACGCCCTACGAGCAGTACTTC,CASSWGLAGTPYEQYF
-,TRBV7-9,14,TRBD1,TRBJ2-7,TGTGCCAGCAGCTTAGGCAGGGGGCTCTACGAGCAGTACTTC,CASSLGRGLYEQYF
-,TRBV10-3,13,-,TRBJ1-2,TGTGCCATCAGTGACATGGGGCTCTATGGCTACACCTTC,CAISDMGLYGYTF
-,TRBV19,13,-,TRBJ2-5,TGTGCCAGTAGTATTGGGAGGTTGGAGACCCAGTACTTC,CASSIGRLETQYF
few,TRBV29-1,13,-,TRBJ1-1,TGCAGCGTTTGGAAACAGATGAACACTGAAGCTTTCTTT,CSVWKQMNTEAFF
-,TRBV9,15,TRBD2,TRBJ2-7,TGTGCCAGCAGCGTAGTCGGTCTAGCGGGAGACGAGCAGTACTTC,CASSVVGLAGDEQYF
-,TRBV10-3,15,TRBD1,TRBJ1-5,TGTGCCATCAGTGAGGGGGACAGCGTAAGTACGCCCCAGCATTTT,CAISEGDSVSTPQHF
-,TRBV2,14,-,TRBJ2-1,TGTGCCAGCAGTGATCGGGGGAGCTACAATGAGCAGTTCTTC,CASSDRGSYNEQFF
-,TRBV4-2,16,TRBD2,TRBJ2-7,TGTGCCAGCAGCCCCACCCCGGCTAGCGGGAGTTCCGAGCAGTACTTC,CASSPTPASGSSEQYF
-,TRBV4-3,13,-,TRBJ1-1,TGCGCCAGCAGCCAAGGTCAGGCAGGAAAAGCTTTCTTT,CASSQGQAGKAFF
-,TRBV7-6,17,TRBD2,TRBJ2-1,TGTGCCAGCAGCTTAGTAGTAGGACTAGCGGGAGACAATGAGCAGTTCTTC,CASSLVVGLAGDNEQFF
few,TRBV4-1,15,TRBD1,TRBJ1-1,TGCGCCAGCAGCCATTCCGGACAGGGGGACACTGAAGCTTTCTTT,CASSHSGQGDTEAFF
-,TRBV6-1,14,TRBD1,TRBJ1-2,TGTGCCAGCATTCGAGGGGACAGCACCCATGGCTACACCTTC,CASIRGDSTHGYTF
-,TRBV18,16,-,TRBJ2-7,TGTGCCAGCTCACCCCGTTCCCGGGACTCCACCGGGGAGCAGTACTTC,CASSPRSRDSTGEQYF
-,TRBV6-1,16,TRBD1,TRBJ2-7,TGTGCCAGCAGTGGATACCGGGACAGGGGTACCTACGAGCAGTACTTC,CASSGYRDRGTYEQYF
-,TRBV5-4,17,TRBD2,TRBJ2-2,TGTGCCAGCAGCCGGAGCGGACTAGCGGGAGGTATCGGGGAGCTGTTTTTT,CASSRSGLAGGIGELFF
-,TRBV25-1,14,-,TRBJ2-3,TGTGCCAGCAGTGGAGGATTTAGCACAGATACGCAGTATTTT,CASSGGFSTDTQYF
-,TRBV29-1,12,-,TRBJ2-2,TGCAGCGTTGTCCGGGGAACCGGGGAGCTGTTTTTT,CSVVRGTGELFF
-,TRBV16,15,TRBD2,TRBJ2-1,TGTGCCAGCAGCCAAAGCGGGAGGGTCTACAATGAGCAGTTCTTC,CASSQSGRVYNEQFF
-,TRBV7-9,15,TRBD1,TRBJ1-5,TGTGCCAGCAGTTTAGCAGGGGGAGACAATCAGCCCCAGCATTTT,CASSLAGGDNQPQHF
-,TRBV23-1,16,-,TRBJ2-7,TGCGCCAGCAGTCAATCGGGACTCAGGGTTGCAGCCGAGCAGTACTTC,CASSQSGLRVAAEQYF
few,TRBV6-1,13,TRBD1,TRBJ1-2,TGTGCCAGCAGAATGGACAGGGGTGATGGCTACACCTTC,CASRMDRGDGYTF
-,TRBV5-4,15,-,TRBJ1-1,TGTGCCAGCAATTCGGGGGGTCTAAGCAACACTGAAGCTTTCTTT,CASNSGGLSNTEAFF
-,TRBV6-5,14,-,TRBJ1-1,TGTGCCAGCAGTTACTCAGGGGGAAACACTGAAGCTTTCTTT,CASSYSGGNTEAFF
-,TRBV28,13,-,TRBJ2-7,TGTGCCAGCAGTTTGGGGCAGGGCTACGAGCAGTACTTC,CASSLGQGYEQYF
-,TRBV28,14,TRBD1,TRBJ1-2,TGTGCCAGCAGTTACGAGGACAGGGACTATGGCTACACCTTC,CASSYEDRDYGYTF
-,TRBV7-8,16,-,TRBJ2-1,TGTGCCAGCAGCTTAGCTAGTGCGGGATTAGTGAATGAGCAGTTCTTC,CASSLASAGLVNEQFF
-,TRBV27,14,-,TRBJ1-2,TGTGCCAGCAGTTTATGGCCCAACGACTATGGCTACACCTTC,CASSLWPNDYGYTF
-,TRBV5-1,15,TRBD1,TRBJ2-4,TGCGCCAGCAGCCCCCGACAGGGGGCCAAAAACATTCAGTACTTC,CASSPRQGAKNIQYF
once,TRBV7-9,12,-,TRBJ2-7,TGTGCCAGCAGCCCTGACTACTACGAGCAGTACTTC,CASSPDYYEQYF